This T cell receptor beta chain was captured by sequencing in a study of blood T cell repertoires in COVID-19. Turning to the study itself: Some COVID-19 samples were acute and others convalescent; all came from the United States, Italy and Spain. T cells, B-cell-depleted T cells, or PBMCs supplied cDNA or gDNA.

The length of the CDR3 is 13 residues. Between the trimmed V and J ends, which lost 6 bases and 13 bases, there was a span of 21 bases. Per germline, CDR1 MNHEY and CDR2 SMNVEV (reference sequence). TCRdb keeps only in-frame clones here, not all; method: immunoSEQ multiplex PCR. The sample holds around 260,000 clones, roughly 87% seen once. This clonotype originated in a human donor in a cohort sampled during active COVID-19. V is TRBV27 and J is TRBJ2-5, with D perhaps matching TRBD2 (6 bases). Material for sequencing was peripheral blood. The CDR3 DNA is TGTGCCAGCAGCTTAGCGGAAAAGAGACTGCGGTACTTC. Residues: CASSLAEKRLRYF.